The next 3 T cell receptor beta chains were all read from a single sample in a study of blood T cell repertoires in COVID-19 (dated by TCRdb to about 2020). The method behind the library was the immunoSEQ multiplex PCR assay. The immuneACCESS repertoire file appears here via TCRdb, limited to in-frame rearrangements. These files lack a portion of the clones; in checked studies, under half of the deficit traces to unresolved V genes, and the cause of the others is not known. The sample records 200,000 or so clones, about four fifths of which are singletons. In total, the top ten clones hold approximately 12% of the sample. The sequencing input was peripheral blood. Receptors originate from a woman at least 80 years old with COVID-19, enrolled during active disease.

The chain carries TRBV24-1 and TRBJ2-5; D may be TRBD1 (6 bases). The germline V gene has CDR1 KGHDR and CDR2 SFDVKD. CDR3 length equals 12 residues. The ends were cut back, 9 bases at V and 2 bases at J, with 9 bases in the middle. The chain's CDR3 is CATGGQQETQYF. The CDR3 bases are TGTGCCACCGGCGGACAGCAAGAGACCCAGTACTTC.

Here the CDR3 reads CASSQVTGALSNEQFF. The CDR3 DNA reads TGCGCCAGCAGCCAAGTTACGGGAGCTCTTAGTAATGAGCAGTTCTTC. The V and J genes are TRBV4-1 and TRBJ2-1, with a weak D call TRBD2 (6 bases). Germline V gene sequence: CDR1 MGHRA, CDR2 YSYEKL. With 1 base removed from V and 7 bases from J, the gap between germline ends came to 17 bases. This CDR3 contains 16 residues.

CDR3 sequence reads: CASTEGGAITEAFF. CDR3 bases: TGTGCCAGCACCGAAGGGGGGGCGATCACTGAAGCTTTCTTT. The chain recombines TRBV6-5 with TRBJ1-1; D is perhaps TRBD1 (6 bases). V was pared by 7 bases and J by 4 bases, with 16 bases between. Germline V gives CDR1 MNHEY, CDR2 SVGAGI. The CDR3 spans 14 residues.